The clone carrying this T cell receptor beta chain appeared once. Antigen unknown. Generated by immunoSEQ multiplex PCR, the TCRdb table keeps only in-frame clones and is missing some. The data show about 130,000 clones, about 90% seen once. The data were obtained in a study of T cell responses to AZD1222 COVID-19 vaccine. Study-level information: Doses given second, at about 4 or about 12 weeks, were pooled. Overall study results and limits: Repertoires were obtained only post-peak T cell response. Researchers report vaccine-associated CD4 TCRs spanning spike, with dominance at 160-218 and 743-854. Clonal diversity was possibly underestimated, and white British individuals and females predominated among donors.

The CDR3 totals 16 residues. The junction had 4 bases not matched to a gene; V was cut back by 3 bases and J by 3 bases. CDR1 is KGHSH and CDR2 is LQKENI in the germline V gene. The V and J genes are TRBV18 and TRBJ2-2; TRBD2 agrees at 10 bases. The TCR was taken from an adult in good health. The sample consisted of peripheral blood, taken on day 0 of AZD1222 vaccination. The CDR3 sequence: CASSPTGTSDTGELFF. The CDR3 region has the DNA TGTGCCAGCTCACCCACCGGGACTAGCGACACCGGGGAGCTGTTTTTT.